Detailed here is one TCR beta chain. This specimen comes from a study of OX40 agonist ivuxolimab in advanced cancers. V lost 4 bases and J lost 5, with 18 bases in between. Germline assignment: CDR1 SGHVS and CDR2 FQNEAQ. CDR3 length: 15 residues. The assay was immunoSEQ multiplex PCR, and TCRdb's table has in-frame clones only and misses some. The sample lists some 66,000 clones, over 75% occurring once. The source of this sequence is an adult with an advanced solid tumor such as melanoma, head and neck, liver or kidney cancer. Source: CD4+ or CD8+ T cells sorted from blood, taken in a trial of the OX40 agonist ivuxolimab. The chain has TRBV7-8 and TRBJ2-7, with D maybe TRBD2 (7 bases). The CDR3 loop is CASSSPPGGSNEQYF. As DNA, the CDR3 is TGTGCCAGCAGCTCCCCCCCGGGGGGCTCGAACGAGCAGTACTTC.